The T cell receptor beta chain described here comes from a study of cytomegalovirus exposure and HLA in healthy donors. About the research overall: Previous work identified roughly 120 million unique TCR beta sequences from 200 million or so T cells.

Note on this clone: Its antigen is undetermined.

Study-level points and caveats: In a later analysis, HLA-associated TCR beta chains were more clonally expanded than equally common others.

Whereas donors were nominally healthy upon sampling, unrecorded immune exposures were probable. PCR involved 60 Vbeta and 13 Jbeta primers. Here immunoSEQ multiplex PCR was the method, and the copy in TCRdb shows in-frame clones only, minus some. The data contain 150,000 to 180,000 clones, 80% to 90% of them seen just once; the ten biggest clones take up less than 2.5%. The CDR3 length is 14 residues. Trimming took off 7 bases at V and 5 bases at J, with 17 bases between the two ends. From germline, CDR1 is MDHEN and CDR2 SYDVKM. The origin of this receptor is a woman between 18 and 29 years old in good health and CMV-seronegative. The chain carries TRBV28 and TRBJ1-2; the D gene is possibly TRBD1 (5 bases). What was sequenced was PBMCs. The CDR3 DNA sequence: TGTGCCAGCACCACTCCAGGGAGGGAATATGGCTACACCTTC. The encoded protein is CASTTPGREYGYTF.